These T cell receptor beta chains were read from a single sample in a study of T-cell memory formation after mild COVID-19. Using its own MiXCR run on the 5' RACE reads, TCRdb lists one record per CDR3 protein. The data show about 110,000 distinct CDR3 sequences, 15% to 20% seen once. Sequenced sample: PBMCs or a T cell subset sorted from them (not recorded which). The receptor set was obtained from an adult woman who had mild COVID-19 (a few samples of this study predate the infection). Cell type and time point are not known. Each CDR3 is given with its conserved first and last residue. A D gene is named only where the DNA matches it firmly. A clone size is listed for some rows: how often the clone was seen (once, few, many), or a class if it is expanded.

-	TRBJ1-1	TRBV4-3	few	CASSRNTGTWAEAFF	TGCGCCAGCAGCCGGAACACAGGGACTTGGGCTGAAGCTTTCTTT
-	TRBJ1-1	TRBV7-2	-	CASSFVGGMNTEAFF	TGTGCCAGCAGCTTCGTGGGGGGGATGAACACTGAAGCTTTCTTT
TRBD1	TRBJ2-7	TRBV5-1	few	CASSWTGQGDEQYF	TGCGCCAGCAGCTGGACGGGACAGGGTGACGAGCAGTACTTC
TRBD1	TRBJ2-7	TRBV5-1	many	CASSFPGTGTYEQYF	TGCGCCAGCAGCTTCCCCGGGACAGGGACCTACGAGCAGTACTTC
-	TRBJ2-1	TRBV5-5	-	CASSPFVGGSYNEQFF	TGTGCCAGCAGCCCCTTTGTTGGGGGGTCCTACAATGAGCAGTTCTTC
TRBD2	TRBJ2-2	TRBV5-6	-	CASSTRLAGGSGELFF	TGTGCCAGCAGCACAAGACTAGCGGGAGGGTCCGGGGAGCTGTTTTTT
-	TRBJ1-5	TRBV12-3/TRBV12-4	-	CASSPRGLSNQPQHF	TGTGCCAGCAGTCCCCGGGGTCTGAGCAATCAGCCCCAGCATTTT
-	TRBJ2-3	TRBV6-5	-	CASSYSIYGPSSTDTQYF	TGTGCCAGCAGTTACTCGATATATGGGCCTTCTAGCACAGATACGCAGTATTTT
-	TRBJ2-1	TRBV7-9	-	CASSLDPPGWFF	TGTGCCAGCAGCTTAGACCCCCCCGGTTGGTTCTTC
TRBD1	TRBJ2-7	TRBV4-3	many	CASSQDLQGAYEQYF	TGCGCCAGCAGCCAAGACCTTCAGGGGGCCTACGAGCAGTACTTC
TRBD1	TRBJ2-7	TRBV5-5	-	CASSLDRGRYEQYF	TGTGCCAGCAGCCTTGACAGGGGCCGCTACGAGCAGTACTTC
-	TRBJ2-7	TRBV7-9	few	CASSLAVSSYEQYF	TGTGCCAGCAGCTTGGCGGTCAGCTCCTACGAGCAGTACTTC
-	TRBJ2-3	TRBV20-1	-	CSAKGVLNYRDTQYF	TGCAGTGCCAAGGGGGTTTTGAACTACCGCGATACGCAGTATTTT
-	TRBJ2-1	TRBV4-3	few	CASSQDWTNYNEQFF	TGCGCCAGCAGCCAAGATTGGACAAACTACAATGAGCAGTTCTTC
-	TRBJ1-2	TRBV12-3/TRBV12-4	many	CASSHDTEAYGYTF	TGTGCCAGCAGCCATGACACAGAAGCATATGGCTACACCTTC
-	TRBJ2-7	TRBV29-1	-	CSVRISYEQYF	TGCAGCGTGAGGATATCCTACGAGCAGTACTTC
-	TRBJ2-1	TRBV14	many	CASSQGTSYNEQFF	TGTGCCAGCAGCCAGGGAACGAGCTACAATGAGCAGTTCTTC
-	TRBJ1-1	TRBV7-9	few	CASSPMGGAGYTEAFF	TGTGCCAGCAGCCCCATGGGAGGGGCCGGGTACACTGAAGCTTTCTTT
TRBD2	TRBJ2-3	TRBV5-1	few	CASSSGTSGTDTQYF	TGCGCCAGCAGCTCCGGGACTAGCGGCACAGATACGCAGTATTTT
-	TRBJ1-1	TRBV20-1	few	CSAPPLRGRVNTEAFF	TGCAGTGCCCCACCCCTCAGGGGTAGGGTCAACACTGAAGCTTTCTTT
TRBD2	TRBJ2-7	TRBV7-9	-	CASSLAGAGVGYEQYF	TGTGCCAGCAGCTTAGCGGGTGCGGGAGTCGGCTACGAGCAGTACTTC
TRBD1	TRBJ2-2	TRBV29-1	-	CSVRTGVNTGELFF	TGCAGCGTCCGGACAGGGGTGAACACCGGGGAGCTGTTTTTT
TRBD2	TRBJ2-1	TRBV6-5	few	CASSPRLAESYNEQFF	TGTGCCAGCAGTCCACGACTAGCGGAATCCTACAATGAGCAGTTCTTC
-	TRBJ1-1	TRBV24-1	-	CATSDSGMNTEAFF	TGTGCCACCAGTGATTCTGGAATGAACACTGAAGCTTTCTTT
-	TRBJ2-2	TRBV12-3/TRBV12-4	-	CASSSVGGELFF	TGTGCCAGCAGTTCGGTAGGCGGGGAGCTGTTTTTT
-	TRBJ2-5	TRBV6-5	few	CASSYRFGRGGADRETQYF	TGTGCCAGCAGTTACCGCTTCGGCAGGGGCGGCGCTGATAGAGAGACCCAGTACTTC